This TCR beta chain was captured by sequencing in a study of CD8+CD57+ T cells in acquired aplastic anemia. Of note for this clonotype: Its specificity is unknown.

This CDR3 has 14 residues. CDR1 is SEHNR, CDR2 FQNEAQ, per germline (reference sequence). The V and J ends lost 5 bases and 2 bases, in that order; junction bases with no gene match: 5. According to the study, genomic DNA was the template for TCR beta VDJ and CDR3 profiling. Via MiXCR, TCRdb re-called the reads, giving one row per CDR3 protein. The repertoire holds 150,000 to 200,000 distinct CDR3 sequences, with roughly 48% as singletons. Findings and limits, study-wide: With respect to CD8+ Simpson's diversity, patients and controls did not differ significantly.

CD8+CD57+ cell expansion, shown by flow cytometry, had occurred in the patients selected for sequencing. The rearrangement links TRBV7-9 to TRBJ2-7, with 8 positions matching TRBD1. This sequence was found in a human donor with aplastic anemia. The sequenced material came from sorted CD4+, CD8+, or CD8+CD57+ T cells (not recorded which) from PBMCs. CDR3 sequence (DNA): TGTGCCAGCAGCCAGGGGGCGAGGGCCTACGAGCAGTACTTC. Its translation: CASSQGARAYEQYF. The entire variable domain, with the rest obtained from reference TRBV7-9 and TRBJ2-7, is as follows: DTGVSQNPRHKITKRGQNVTFRCDPISEHNRLYWYRQTLGQGPEFLTYFQNEAQLEKSRLLSDRFSAERPKGSFSTLEIQRTEQGDSAMYLCASSQGARAYEQYFGPGTRLTVT.